These 26 T cell receptor beta chains share one sample of origin, sequenced in a study of cytomegalovirus exposure and HLA in healthy donors. Both 60 Vbeta primers and 13 Jbeta primers went into the PCR. Method: immunoSEQ multiplex PCR; TCRdb's copy keeps in-frame clones and lacks some. Of around 98,000 clones listed, roughly three quarters are singletons. Sequenced material: PBMCs. These receptors were obtained from a woman aged 40 to 50 in good health and CMV-seronegative.

This chain connects TRBV18 to TRBJ1-2; 8 bases align to TRBD1. CDR1 and CDR2 (germline): KGHSH, LQKENI. Trimming removed 2 bases from V and 8 bases from J; junction bases left unmatched: 4. The CDR3 consists of 13 residues. The CDR3, as DNA: TGTGCCAGCTCACCAAGAACAGGGGGAGGCTACACCTTC. It specifies CASSPRTGGGYTF.

This rearrangement joins TRBV5-1 to TRBJ2-5; 7 nucleotides line up with TRBD1. The V gene's germline CDR1 is SGHRS and CDR2 YFSETQ. This CDR3 has 15 residues. The V segment lost 6 bases and the J segment 5 bases; nucleotides outside the gene matches: 13. This chain's CDR3 is CASTQTGTFLETQYF. In nucleotides, the CDR3 is TGCGCCAGCACACAGACAGGGACGTTTCTGGAGACCCAGTACTTC.

A few counts support this clone. The rearrangement uses TRBV6-5 and TRBJ1-4; weak D call: TRBD1 (5 bases). Germline V gives CDR1 MNHEY, CDR2 SVGAGI. This CDR3 is built from 14 residues. Trimming removed 4 bases from V and 1 base from J, with 7 bases in between. The chain's CDR3 is CASSSQGTNEKLFF. As DNA, the CDR3 is TGTGCCAGCAGTTCCCAGGGAACTAATGAAAAACTGTTTTTT.

This clone showed up just a few times. The V call is TRBV15, the J call TRBJ2-6; D gene unclear. Germline-derived CDR1 and CDR2 are LNHNV and YYDKDF (reference sequence). V dropped 2 bases and J dropped 0 bases, with 5 bases sitting between them. The CDR3 runs to 15 residues. CDR3: CATSRRASGANVLTF. The CDR3 DNA follows: TGTGCCACCAGCAGACGAGCCTCTGGGGCCAACGTCCTGACTTTC.

The chain joins TRBV5-4 to TRBJ1-6; D uncertain. Germline V gene data show CDR1 as SGHNT and CDR2 as YYREEE (reference sequence). The germline V and J ends were trimmed by 0 bases and 7 bases, with 11 bases remaining between them. CDR3 length: 15 residues. CDR3: CASSLAGRVNSPLHF. DNA for the CDR3: TGTGCCAGCAGCTTGGCCGGGAGGGTAAATTCACCCCTCCACTTT.

This clone was seen a handful of times. This rearrangement joins TRBV19 to TRBJ1-2, with D unresolved. Germline lookup yields CDR1 LNHDA and CDR2 SQIVND (reference sequence). The CDR3 has 13 amino acids. Deletions cut 3 bases from V and 3 bases from J, with 8 bases between. CDR3 nucleotide sequence: TGTGCCAGTAGTATGGTGGCGGACTATGGCTACACCTTC. Amino acid sequence: CASSMVADYGYTF.

The chain links TRBV13 to TRBJ1-1, with unresolved D. The germline V gene encodes CDR1 PRHDT and CDR2 FYEKMQ (reference sequence). This CDR3 contains 15 residues. V was cut by 4 bases and J by 4 bases, with 16 bases left in between. The CDR3 bases are TGTGCCAGCAGCTCCCCCGGCTCTGGGAGCACTGAAGCTTTCTTT. Protein product: CASSSPGSGSTEAFF.

The genes are TRBV19 and TRBJ1-3; 7 bases align to TRBD1. CDR1 and CDR2 (germline): LNHDA, SQIVND (reference sequence). The CDR3 sequence is 13 residues long. Trimming at V came to 10 bases and at J to 4 bases, leaving 7 bases not matched to a gene. CDR3: CATADRRGNTIYF. As DNA, the CDR3 is TGTGCCACCGCGGACAGGAGAGGAAACACCATATATTTT. Using reference TRBV19 and TRBJ1-3 for the parts outside the CDR3, the full variable domain is DGGITQSPKYLFRKEGQNVTLSCEQNLNHDAMYWYRQDPGQGLRLIYYSQIVNDFQKGDIAEGYSVSREKKESFPLTVTSAQKNPTAFYLCATADRRGNTIYFGEGSWLTVV.

With respect to this clone: At one end, the junction sequence differs from germline, possibly due to a read error. The CDR3 here is CASRLAGLLTDTQYF. CDR3 sequence (DNA): TGTGCCAGCAGGTTAGCGGGGCTTCTCACAGATACGCAGTATTTT. The rearrangement links TRBV7-2 to TRBJ2-3, with 8 bases lining up with TRBD2. From germline, CDR1 is SGHTA and CDR2 FQGNSA. This CDR3 has 15 residues.

This chain joins TRBV30 and TRBJ1-3; 7 bases agree with TRBD1. J lost 1 base, V lost 3 bases, and 12 bases had no gene match. The CDR3 runs to 17 residues. Germline values: CDR1 GTSNPN, CDR2 SVGIG (reference sequence). The CDR3 DNA reads TGTGCCTGGAGACCCCCCCGCCAGGGGGTATCTGGAAACACCATATATTTT. Its translation: CAWRPPRQGVSGNTIYF.

The chain recombines TRBV7-9 with TRBJ1-1, with D tentatively TRBD1 (6 bases). The CDR3 extends over 13 amino acids. Germline CDR1 SEHNR, CDR2 FQNEAQ (reference sequence). The V gene lost 2 bases and the J gene lost 9 bases, with 13 bases spanning the gap. The CDR3 nucleotides read TGTGCCAGCAGCTTAAGTGGGCAGGGGCAAGCTTTCTTT. Translation gives CASSLSGQGQAFF.

CDR3 region: CASSLVQNYEQYF. The DNA for the CDR3 is TGTGCCAGCTCGCTGGTACAGAACTACGAGCAGTACTTC. The V and J genes are TRBV18 and TRBJ2-7; D not certain. CDR3 length: 13 amino acids. Germline-derived CDR1 and CDR2 are KGHSH and LQKENI. V lost 6 bases to trimming and J lost 3 bases, with 12 bases between them.

The chain is built from TRBV30 and TRBJ2-7; 8 bases match TRBD2. The trim removed 0 bases at V and 4 bases at J, leaving 5 bases unmatched. The CDR3 has 14 amino acids. The V gene's germline CDR1 is GTSNPN and CDR2 SVGIG (reference sequence). CDR3 residues: CAWSVREGKYEQYF. The CDR3 region has the DNA TGTGCCTGGAGTGTACGGGAGGGGAAGTACGAGCAGTACTTC.

This sequence joins TRBV29-1 and TRBJ1-2; 8 bases line up with TRBD1. The V segment lost 4 bases and the J segment 3 bases; nucleotides outside the gene matches: 4. This CDR3 spans 13 amino acids. Per the germline V gene, CDR1 is SQVTM and CDR2 is ANQGSEA. This CDR3 is CSVGQGYHYGYTF. CDR3 in DNA: TGCAGCGTTGGACAGGGGTACCACTATGGCTACACCTTC.

The chain couples TRBV5-4 to TRBJ2-5; tentative D call: TRBD2 (5 bases). This CDR3 is 14 amino acids long. Germline V lookup: CDR1 SGHNT, CDR2 YYREEE (reference sequence). Trimming shortened V by 1 base and J by 3 bases, and 10 bases separated the two germline ends. The CDR3 here is CASSLPSREETQYF. The CDR3 DNA sequence: TGTGCCAGCAGCTTGCCGTCGAGGGAAGAGACCCAGTACTTC.

This clone was recorded a few times. The V gene is TRBV5-1, the J gene TRBJ2-3; D remains ambiguous. V dropped 0 bases and J dropped 0 bases, with 5 bases sitting between them. The CDR3 runs 14 residues. CDR1 and CDR2 from the germline V gene are SGHRS and YFSETQ. The CDR3 spells CASSLASSTDTQYF. CDR3 sequence (DNA): TGCGCCAGCAGCTTGGCCTCTAGCACAGATACGCAGTATTTT. Complete variable domain (other parts from reference TRBV5-1 and TRBJ2-3): KAGVTQTPRYLIKTRGQQVTLSCSPISGHRSVSWYQQTPGQGLQFLFEYFSETQRNKGNFPGRFSGRQFSNSRSEMNVSTLELGDSALYLCASSLASSTDTQYFGPGTRLTVL.

The V call is TRBV21-1, the J call TRBJ1-5. TRBV21-1 is recorded as a pseudogene. The CDR3 is 16 residues long. Written as DNA, the CDR3 is TGTGCCAGCAGCAAAGAAAGGCGGTATAGCAATCAGCCCCAGCATTTT. Its translation: CASSKERRYSNQPQHF.

This chain connects TRBV10-1 to TRBJ1-5, with 7 bases lining up with TRBD1. V shed 9 bases and J 4 bases; nucleotides not matched to a gene: 12. CDR1 is WNHNN and CDR2 is SYGVQD in the germline V gene (reference sequence). The length of the CDR3 is 15 residues. CDR3 DNA: TGCGCCAGGTGTTCCAGGGACAGTGCAAATCAGCCCCAGCATTTT. It specifies CARCSRDSANQPQHF.

The gene calls are TRBV4-3 and TRBJ1-1; 9 positions agree with TRBD1. With V trimmed by 4 bases and J by 4 bases, 13 bases remained unmatched. The CDR3 totals 17 residues. Germline V gene sequence: CDR1 LGHNA, CDR2 YSLEER. The CDR3 reads CASSLKGQGRSGTEAFF. CDR3 sequence (DNA): TGCGCCAGCAGCCTCAAGGGACAGGGTCGGAGTGGCACTGAAGCTTTCTTT.

Comment on this clone: At one boundary the junction diverges from the germline segment, which might be a read error. The chain carries TRBV6-5 and TRBJ1-2, with 8 bases that match TRBD1. There are 13 residues in the CDR3. Germline-derived CDR1 and CDR2 are MNHEY and SVGAGI. CDR3 residues: CASSPQGAYGYPF. The CDR3 DNA reads TGTGCCAGCAGCCCCCAGGGGGCCTATGGCTACCCCTTC.

The rearrangement links TRBV2 to TRBJ2-7, with 7 bases that match TRBD2. Looked up from germline, CDR1 is SNHLY and CDR2 is FYNNEI. CDR3 length equals 10 residues. Unmatched junction bases numbered 7, after V lost 8 bases and J lost 12 bases. The CDR3 coding sequence is TGTGCCAGCGGCCGACTAGCTCGGTACTTC. Protein product: CASGRLARYF.

J is TRBJ1-4 and V is TRBV7-2; 9 positions agree with TRBD1. The CDR3 covers 15 residues. Germline values: CDR1 SGHTA, CDR2 FQGNSA. After removal of 2 bases from V and 5 bases from J, the junction contained 3 bases not matched to a gene. CDR3 sequence (DNA): TGTGCCAGCAGCTTACGGGGACAGGGAAATGAAAAACTGTTTTTT. As protein: CASSLRGQGNEKLFF.

This clone was seen a handful of times. The chain carries TRBV6-5 and TRBJ1-2; D is ambiguous. Germline V gives CDR1 MNHEY, CDR2 SVGAGI. Trimming took off 2 bases at V and 3 bases at J, with 7 bases between the two ends. This CDR3 has 13 amino acids. The CDR3: CASSYNRDYGYTF. For the CDR3, the DNA is TGTGCCAGCAGTTACAACCGAGACTATGGCTACACCTTC.

The chain combines TRBV5-1 with TRBJ1-3; TRBD1 matches 12 bases. The CDR3 is made up of 15 amino acids. The V gene's germline CDR1 is SGHRS and CDR2 YFSETQ. V was clipped by 2 bases and J by 5 bases; unmatched bases: 2. The CDR3 sequence: CASSLGDRGRNTIYF. The DNA for the CDR3 is TGCGCCAGCAGCTTAGGGGACAGGGGGCGAAACACCATATATTTT. The full variable domain, with the rest looked up from reference TRBV5-1 and TRBJ1-3, is KAGVTQTPRYLIKTRGQQVTLSCSPISGHRSVSWYQQTPGQGLQFLFEYFSETQRNKGNFPGRFSGRQFSNSRSEMNVSTLELGDSALYLCASSLGDRGRNTIYFGEGSWLTVV.

This chain connects TRBV7-8 to TRBJ2-7; the D gene is possibly TRBD2 (7 bases). V lost 5 bases, J lost 7 bases, and 21 bases lay in between. This CDR3 is built from 15 residues. Germline CDR1 SGHVS, CDR2 FQNEAQ. In DNA form, the CDR3 reads TGTGCCAGCAGCGGTGTAGGGGGGGTAATGGGAGAGCAGTACTTC. Protein: CASSGVGGVMGEQYF.

V gene TRBV7-2 combines with J gene TRBJ2-2; 8 bases agree with TRBD1. With V trimmed by 3 bases and J by 13 bases, 7 bases remained unmatched. CDR1 SGHTA and CDR2 FQGNSA come from the germline V gene. The CDR3 runs 13 residues. CDR3 amino acids: CASSFDPDRVLFF. CDR3 nucleotides: TGTGCCAGCAGCTTTGACCCGGACAGGGTGCTGTTTTTT.